Listed below are T cell receptor beta chains from one sample, sequenced in a study of cytomegalovirus exposure and HLA in healthy donors. Here immunoSEQ multiplex PCR was the method, and the copy in TCRdb shows in-frame clones only, minus some. Found here are some 150,000 clones, roughly 84% of them singletons; the top ten hold approximately 1.6%. Material: PBMCs. These receptor sequences come from a male donor in good health and CMV-seronegative. The conserved cysteine and the conserved F or W are not part of the CDR3 here.

j_call v_call cdr3_aa
TRBJ2-7 TRBV11-1 ASSPGQGAFYEQY
TRBJ2-4 TRBV7-9 SSSPGQIQY
TRBJ2-7 TRBV6-5 ASSYGLAGGRYEQY
TRBJ2-1 TRBV6-1 ASSEARGRYNEQF
TRBJ2-2 TRBV19 ASSMQLVGELF
TRBJ2-7 TRBV30 AWSRDRPYEQY
TRBJ2-1 TRBV9 ASSGGTAGWDEQF
TRBJ1-5 TRBV2 ASSSQGVVGQPQH
TRBJ1-6 TRBV5-1 ASSKDRVENNSPLH
TRBJ2-3 TRBV27 ASSSGGLVTQY
TRBJ2-7 TRBV19 ASSPGTTRPYEQY
TRBJ1-4 TRBV28 ASSLPGEKSEKLF
TRBJ2-3 TRBV27 ASSSIDRVGTDTQY
TRBJ2-2 TRBV11-1 ASSFPVSNTGELF
TRBJ2-5 TRBV19 ASSPAPRSGEETQY
TRBJ1-1 TRBV19 ASSSGQGLMNTEAF
TRBJ2-1 TRBV9 ASSVAPTSGGRGEQF
TRBJ2-7 TRBV28 ASSMRVSEQY
TRBJ2-3 TRBV5-1 ASSSGLTDTQY
TRBJ1-5 TRBV7-2 ASSRPDRGNQPQH
TRBJ2-1 TRBV7-8 ASSLGTSGSNRF
TRBJ2-1 TRBV5-1 ASSLRSGGSYNEQF
TRBJ2-1 TRBV10-3 AIRAGTATNEQF
TRBJ2-7 TRBV18 ASSPGLAGYSYEQY
TRBJ1-2 TRBV15 ATSRDPWGQSISNYGYT
TRBJ1-2 TRBV29-1 SAPGEGYT
TRBJ2-7 TRBV5-4 ASSPPGREGSYEQY
TRBJ1-2 TRBV6-1 ASKRQGAGYGYT
TRBJ1-2 TRBV7-8 ASSLGGQGAGGYT
TRBJ2-7 TRBV7-6 ASSSADRGPYEQY
TRBJ1-3 TRBV28 ASTYGNTIY
TRBJ1-5 TRBV28 ASSPDRGLGQPQH
TRBJ1-2 TRBV5-6 ASSFEGTGGSRGYT
TRBJ2-3 TRBV4-1 ASSHPRGSTDTQY
TRBJ2-3 TRBV13 ASSFRGGATHTDTQY
TRBJ2-5 TRBV15 ATSMAGVRQETQY
TRBJ2-5 TRBV29-1 SVRTGSTQY
TRBJ2-1 TRBV6-1 AAWGLAENEQF
TRBJ2-7 TRBV29-1 SVDRIAGGQY
TRBJ1-5 TRBV27 ASRGQGNQPQH
TRBJ2-1 TRBV7-2 ASSLGLVGSGGKSEQF